This T cell receptor beta chain is from a study of ipilimumab plus nivolumab after autologous stem cell transplantation. As for the study in general: Both relapsed and primary refractory DLBCL were included.

Germline V lookup: CDR1 SGDLS, CDR2 YYNGEE. Unmatched junction bases numbered 8, after V lost 5 bases and J lost 1 base. The CDR3 has 16 residues. Profiled with immunoSEQ multiplex PCR; TCRdb holds only in-frame clones, not every one. The sample shows tens of thousands of clones, approximately 86% of them seen only once. The V gene is TRBV9, the J gene TRBJ2-2; TRBD2 agrees at 7 bases. The origin of this receptor is a male donor with diffuse large B-cell lymphoma. The sample was PBMCs, taken in a trial of ipilimumab plus nivolumab as post-transplant consolidation. Here the CDR3 DNA reads TGTGCCAGCAGTAGGTTCTCGGGGGGGAACACCGGGGAGCTGTTTTTT. Its protein is CASSRFSGGNTGELFF.